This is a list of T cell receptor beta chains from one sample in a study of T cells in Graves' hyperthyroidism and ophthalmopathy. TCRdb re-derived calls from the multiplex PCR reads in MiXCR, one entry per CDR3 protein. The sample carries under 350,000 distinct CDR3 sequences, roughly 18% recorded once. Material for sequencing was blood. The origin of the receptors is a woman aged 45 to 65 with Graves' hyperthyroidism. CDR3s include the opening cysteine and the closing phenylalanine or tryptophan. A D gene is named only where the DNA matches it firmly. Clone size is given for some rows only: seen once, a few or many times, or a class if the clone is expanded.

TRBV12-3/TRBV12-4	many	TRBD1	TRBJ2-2	TGTGCCAGCAGAAGCCAGGGGGACACCGGGGAGCTGTTTTTT	CASRSQGDTGELFF
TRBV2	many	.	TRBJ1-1	TGTGCCAGCAGTGTTGGGGTTCGGAGTGAAGCTTTCTTT	CASSVGVRSEAFF
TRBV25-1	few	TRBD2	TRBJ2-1	TGTGCCAGCAGTGAATCGGTGGCTAGCGGGAGACCTGAGCAGTTCTTC	CASSESVASGRPEQFF
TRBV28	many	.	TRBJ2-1	TGTGCCAGCAGTTTAACCCGGGAGCCGGGCTCCTACAATGAGCAGTTCTTC	CASSLTREPGSYNEQFF
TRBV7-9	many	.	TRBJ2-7	TGTGCCAGCAGTTTAGGCACCACCTACGAGCAGTACTTC	CASSLGTTYEQYF
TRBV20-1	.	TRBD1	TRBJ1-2	TGCAGTGCTAGAGATCTGGACAGGCCTAACTATGGCTACACCTTC	CSARDLDRPNYGYTF
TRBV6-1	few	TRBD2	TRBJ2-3	TGTGCCAGCAGTACCCGCGGGGGGCCTCATGACACAGATACGCAGTATTTT	CASSTRGGPHDTDTQYF
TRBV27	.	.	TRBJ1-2	TGTGCCAGCGGGAGGGCGGGGGCGGGCTATGGCTACACCTTC	CASGRAGAGYGYTF
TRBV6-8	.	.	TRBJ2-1	TGTGCCAGCACGACGGCCAATGAGCAGTTCTTC	CASTTANEQFF
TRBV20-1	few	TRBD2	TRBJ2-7	TGCAGTGCACAAGCGGGAGAGTCCTACGAGCAGTACTTC	CSAQAGESYEQYF
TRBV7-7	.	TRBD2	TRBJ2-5	TGTGCTAGCAGCTTCGAGCGGGGAGAGACCCAGTACTTC	CASSFERGETQYF
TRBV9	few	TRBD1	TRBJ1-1	TGTGCCAGCAGCGCCAGGGGGCCGGGGACTGAAGCTTTCTTT	CASSARGPGTEAFF
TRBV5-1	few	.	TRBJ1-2	TGCGCCAGCAGCTTGGGACTCTTTGGGGGTGGCTACACCTTC	CASSLGLFGGGYTF